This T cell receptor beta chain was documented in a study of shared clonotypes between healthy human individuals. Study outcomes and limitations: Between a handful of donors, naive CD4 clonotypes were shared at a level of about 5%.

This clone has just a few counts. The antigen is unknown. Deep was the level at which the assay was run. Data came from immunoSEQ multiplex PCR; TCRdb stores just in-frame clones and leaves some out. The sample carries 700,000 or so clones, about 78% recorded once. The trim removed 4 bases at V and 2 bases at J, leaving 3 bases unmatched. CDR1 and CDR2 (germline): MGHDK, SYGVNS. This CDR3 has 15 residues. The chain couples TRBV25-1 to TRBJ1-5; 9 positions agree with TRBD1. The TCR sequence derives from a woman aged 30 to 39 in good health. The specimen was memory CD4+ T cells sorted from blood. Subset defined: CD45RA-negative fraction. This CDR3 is CASSVGQGGNQPQHF. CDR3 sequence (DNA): TGTGCCAGCAGTGTGGGACAGGGAGGCAATCAGCCCCAGCATTTT.